A selection of T cell receptor beta chains follows, all from one sample in a study of blood T cell repertoires in COVID-19. The table came from immunoSEQ multiplex PCR; TCRdb's copy has only in-frame clones and leaves some out. The table includes roughly 190,000 clones, about 88% detected once. Sequenced input: peripheral blood. The origin of the receptors is a woman aged 40 to 50 who had recovered from COVID-19. The CDR3 runs from the conserved cysteine through the conserved F or W. Each record gives: J gene, V gene, D gene, CDR3 length, clone size, CDR3 DNA, CDR3 protein. A D gene is named only where the DNA matches it firmly. Size values are once, few and many counts, or a class for expanded clones, and some rows have none.

>TRBJ2-1|TRBV4-3|TRBD2|18|-
TGCGCCAGCAGCCAAGATATAGGGGCGGGAGGTCCCTACAATGAGCAGTTCTTC
CASSQDIGAGGPYNEQFF
>TRBJ2-5|TRBV9|TRBD1|14|-
TGTGCCAGCAGCACCCGGACAGGGGAAGAGACCCAGTACTTC
CASSTRTGEETQYF
>TRBJ2-5|TRBV3-1/TRBV3-2|TRBD2|15|-
TGTGCCAGCAGCCAAGCGGGCGGGAGCACGGTGGCCCAGTACTTC
CASSQAGGSTVAQYF
>TRBJ2-1|TRBV6-2/TRBV6-3|TRBD2|17|once
TGTGCCAGCAGTTACGGTATGAGACTAGCGGGAACGAATGAGCAGTTCTTC
CASSYGMRLAGTNEQFF
>TRBJ1-2|TRBV6-5|-|15|-
TGTGCCAGCAGTTACTCCTCGGACAGTAACTATGGCTACACCTTC
CASSYSSDSNYGYTF
>TRBJ1-3|TRBV11-1|-|15|many
TGTGCCAGCAGCTCATCAGGGCGCTCTGGAAACACCATATATTTT
CASSSSGRSGNTIYF
>TRBJ2-6|TRBV7-2|-|13|few
TGTGCCAGCAGCTTCTTTGGGGCCAACGTCCTGACTTTC
CASSFFGANVLTF
>TRBJ1-1|TRBV19|-|13|-
TGTGCCAGTAAGACGGAGTTTGAGGCTGAAGCTTTCTTT
CASKTEFEAEAFF
>TRBJ1-6|TRBV7-9|TRBD1|18|-
TGTGCCAGCAGCTTTCTGGGAGCAGGGGGCTGGTGGAATTCACCCCTCCACTTT
CASSFLGAGGWWNSPLHF
>TRBJ1-1|TRBV30|TRBD1|13|-
TGTGCCGGGACAGGGGATTTTAACACTGAAGCTTTCTTT
CAGTGDFNTEAFF
>TRBJ1-2|TRBV12-3/TRBV12-4|-|11|-
TGTGCCAGCAGCCCCGACTATGGCTACACCTTC
CASSPDYGYTF
>TRBJ2-4|TRBV6-2/TRBV6-3|TRBD2|21|-
TGTGCCAGCAGTTACCCGAACCAGGGACTAGCGGTATTTCGAGCCAAAAACATTCAGTACTTC
CASSYPNQGLAVFRAKNIQYF
>TRBJ1-1|TRBV7-9|-|12|once
TGTGCCAGCAGCTTAGCCGATATCCGAGGTTTCTTT
CASSLADIRGFF
>TRBJ1-5|TRBV6-2/TRBV6-3|-|16|once
TGTGCCAGCAGTTACGGGTCCAGGGTGAGCAATCAGCCCCAGCATTTT
CASSYGSRVSNQPQHF
>TRBJ2-7|TRBV7-6|TRBD1|18|-
TGTGCCAGCAGCTATAGAGACCCCCGGGACAGGGAGACCTACGAGCAGTACTTC
CASSYRDPRDRETYEQYF
>TRBJ2-1|TRBV2|-|14|-
TGTGCCAGCAGTGAATCTTTGGTCTCAGGCGAGCAGTTCTTC
CASSESLVSGEQFF
>TRBJ2-1|TRBV18|-|17|-
TGTGCCAGCTCACCACCGGGGGGATCAAGCTCCTACAATGAGCAGTTCTTC
CASSPPGGSSSYNEQFF
>TRBJ2-7|TRBV11-2|TRBD1|16|-
TGTGCCAGCAGCTTTAGGGACAGTTCCAGCTCCTACGAGCAGTACTTC
CASSFRDSSSSYEQYF
>TRBJ2-1|TRBV4-3|TRBD2|16|few
TGCGCCAGCAGCCAAGCCCGCGGGAGGGCCGTCAATGAGCAGTTCTTC
CASSQARGRAVNEQFF
>TRBJ2-3|TRBV5-6|-|16|-
TGTGCCAGCAGCTTGGAACAGATCAAAAGGACAGATACGCAGTATTTT
CASSLEQIKRTDTQYF
>TRBJ2-2|TRBV6-4|-|13|-
TGTGCCAGCAGTGTCACGGACTCCGGGGAGCTGTTTTTT
CASSVTDSGELFF
>TRBJ1-3|TRBV28|TRBD1|15|-
TGTGCCAGCAGAGTGACAGGGCCCTCTGGAAACACCATATATTTT
CASRVTGPSGNTIYF
>TRBJ1-1|TRBV9|-|17|-
TGTGCCAGCAGCGTTCCCCTAGGGGAGGGTTCGAACACTGAAGCTTTCTTT
CASSVPLGEGSNTEAFF
>TRBJ1-2|TRBV6-5|-|14|-
TGTGCCAGCAGTCCCATGGCGGAAATCTATGGCTACACCTTC
CASSPMAEIYGYTF
>TRBJ1-4|TRBV10-3|-|15|-
TGTGCCATCAGTGAGTCGGAAGGAGCTAATGAAAAACTGTTTTTT
CAISESEGANEKLFF
>TRBJ2-1|TRBV9|TRBD2|16|-
TGTGCCAGCAGCGTAGCTACTGGGGGACTAGCCGGTGAGCAGTTCTTC
CASSVATGGLAGEQFF
>TRBJ2-3|TRBV19|-|12|-
TGTGCCAGTAGTATAGGTGAGGATACGCAGTATTTT
CASSIGEDTQYF
>TRBJ2-3|TRBV27|TRBD2|16|-
TGTGCCAGCAGTTTATCGACTAGCGGGACCACAGATACGCAGTATTTT
CASSLSTSGTTDTQYF
>TRBJ2-2|TRBV24-1|TRBD1|14|-
TGTGCCACCATGGGACAGGGAGGCACCGGGGAGCTGTTTTTT
CATMGQGGTGELFF
>TRBJ1-2|TRBV9|TRBD1|13|-
TGTGCCAGCAGCGTGGACAGGGGTGTAGGCTACACCTTC
CASSVDRGVGYTF
>TRBJ1-2|TRBV28|-|15|-
TGTGCCAGCAGTTCCTCCGGGACAATCGGCTATGGCTACACCTTC
CASSSSGTIGYGYTF
>TRBJ2-1|TRBV7-3|-|15|-
TGTGCCAGCAGCTTTATGGCGGGAAACTACAATGAGCAGTTCTTC
CASSFMAGNYNEQFF
>TRBJ1-1|TRBV18|-|15|-
TGTGCCAGCTCCCCCGGGCAGGGTCGATTTGCTGAAGCTTTCTTT
CASSPGQGRFAEAFF
>TRBJ2-7|TRBV5-1|TRBD1|13|-
TGCGCCAGCAGCTGGGACAGCACCTACGAGCAGTACTTC
CASSWDSTYEQYF
>TRBJ1-2|TRBV7-9|TRBD1|17|-
TGTGCCAGCAGCCGGGGCGCCCAGACAGGGGTAAACTATGGCTACACCTTC
CASSRGAQTGVNYGYTF
>TRBJ2-1|TRBV5-4|TRBD2|17|-
TGTGCCAGCAGCTTGGGGGGTAGCGGGCCAACCTACAATGAGCAGTTCTTC
CASSLGGSGPTYNEQFF
>TRBJ2-2|TRBV4-2|-|15|-
TGTGCCAGCAGCCAAGTTACAGGGACGGCCGGGGAGCTGTTTTTT
CASSQVTGTAGELFF
>TRBJ2-2|TRBV3-1/TRBV3-2|-|15|-
TGTGCCAGCAGACAGGACAGATTTCGTCCCGGGGAGCTGTTTTTT
CASRQDRFRPGELFF
>TRBJ2-1|TRBV5-1|TRBD2|15|-
TGCGCCAGCAGCCCTCTTGTGTCTAGCGGGAATGAGCAGTTCTTC
CASSPLVSSGNEQFF
>TRBJ1-5|TRBV19|TRBD1|15|-
TGTGCCAGTAGTGGGCTATGGGACAGAGATCAGCCCCAGCATTTT
CASSGLWDRDQPQHF
>TRBJ2-7|TRBV28|-|12|-
TGTGCCAGCCAGTCGACAGTCTACGAGCAGTACTTC
CASQSTVYEQYF
>TRBJ1-2|TRBV19|-|12|once
TGTGCCAGTAGTTTTGGGGCTTCGACTTACACCTTC
CASSFGASTYTF
>TRBJ2-2|TRBV10-3|TRBD1|15|-
TGTGCCATCAGTAGTGGACAGGGGGCTACCGGGGAGCTGTTTTTT
CAISSGQGATGELFF
>TRBJ1-4|TRBV5-6|TRBD1|15|-
TGTGCCAGCAGCTCTCGGACAGGGGGCGGTGAAAAACTGTTTTTT
CASSSRTGGGEKLFF
>TRBJ2-7|TRBV5-1|-|14|-
TGCGCCAGCAGCTCGACGCGGGACAGCTACGAGCAGTACTTC
CASSSTRDSYEQYF
>TRBJ2-2|TRBV19|-|15|-
TGTGCCAGTAGTATAGCGGGAGTCTTGACCGGGGAGCTGTTTTTT
CASSIAGVLTGELFF